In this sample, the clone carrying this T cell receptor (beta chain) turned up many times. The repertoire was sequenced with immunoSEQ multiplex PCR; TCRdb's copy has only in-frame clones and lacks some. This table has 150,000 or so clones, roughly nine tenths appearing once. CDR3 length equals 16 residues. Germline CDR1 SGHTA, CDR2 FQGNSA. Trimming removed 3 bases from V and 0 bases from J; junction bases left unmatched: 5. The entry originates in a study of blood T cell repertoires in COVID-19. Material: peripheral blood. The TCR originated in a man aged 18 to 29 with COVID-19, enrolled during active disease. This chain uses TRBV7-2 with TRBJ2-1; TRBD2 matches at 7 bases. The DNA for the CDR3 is TGTGCCAGCAGCTTTTGGGCTAGCGGCTCCTACAATGAGCAGTTCTTC. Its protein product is CASSFWASGSYNEQFF.